Below are 16 T cell receptor beta chains sequenced from a single sample in a study of T cells in Graves' hyperthyroidism and ophthalmopathy. The source material, RNA transcripts, was used to amplify TCR beta CDR3 regions. The study used the HTBI primer set for a first-round RT-PCR of the TCR CDR3. TCRdb re-called the multiplex PCR reads with MiXCR, one entry per CDR3 protein. Counted here are 350,000 to 400,000 distinct CDR3 sequences, approximately 20% occurring once; the ten biggest clones make up 3.7%. The specimen was blood. The receptor set was obtained from a young woman with Graves' hyperthyroidism.

The rearrangement joins TRBV19 to TRBJ2-2, with D unresolved. V was pared by 4 bases and J by 0 bases, with 6 bases between. In germline, CDR1 is LNHDA, CDR2 SQIVND (reference sequence). The CDR3 totals 14 residues. This CDR3 reads CASSSGSNTGELFF. The CDR3 region has the DNA TGTGCCAGTAGTAGCGGTTCGAACACCGGGGAGCTGTTTTTT.

This clonotype was seen repeatedly, ten times or more. This chain connects TRBV6-1 to TRBJ1-5, with TRBD1 matching over 7 bases. Unmatched junction bases numbered 2, after V lost 2 bases and J lost 1 base. Germline-derived CDR1 and CDR2 are MNHNS and SASEGT. The CDR3 spans 15 residues. The CDR3 nucleotides read TGTGCCAGCAGTGAACGGGACAGAAGCAATCAGCCCCAGCATTTT. Its protein product is CASSERDRSNQPQHF.

The gene calls are TRBV15 and TRBJ1-1; D gene unclear. Germline lookup yields CDR1 LNHNV and CDR2 YYDKDF (reference sequence). This CDR3 is 13 amino acids long. The V gene lost 0 bases and the J gene lost 7 bases, with 9 bases spanning the gap. The CDR3 sequence: CATSRDLVDEAFF. In DNA, the CDR3 is TGTGCCACCAGCAGAGATTTAGTGGATGAAGCTTTCTTT.

This clonotype was observed many times. The rearrangement uses TRBV6-1 and TRBJ1-1; D remains unclear. The length of the CDR3 is 14 residues. Germline V gene sequence: CDR1 MNHNS, CDR2 SASEGT. The germline V and J ends were trimmed by 3 bases and 4 bases, with 12 bases remaining between them. CDR3 in amino acids: CASSDPGWVTEAFF. For the CDR3, the DNA is TGTGCCAGCAGTGATCCGGGGTGGGTCACTGAAGCTTTCTTT.

To note about this clonotype: One end of the junction fails to match germline, which may point to a read error. The chain employs TRBV9 and TRBJ2-2; 11 bases line up with TRBD2. Germline V gene data show CDR1 as SGDLS and CDR2 as YYNGEE. The CDR3 runs to 19 residues. The CDR3 DNA reads as TGTGCCAGCAGCGCCATATCCGGGACTAGCGGCCAGAACACCTGGGAGCTGTTTTTT. This sequence encodes CASSAISGTSGQNTWELFF. Complete variable domain (other parts from reference TRBV9 and TRBJ2-2): DSGVTQTPKHLITATGQRVTLRCSPRSGDLSVYWYQQSLDQGLQFLIQYYNGEERAKGNILERFSAQQFPDLHSELNLSSLELGDSALYFCASSAISGTSGQNTWELFFGEGSRLTVL.

This clonotype was counted only a few times. Being one base from a much bigger clone, this may be a read error. This chain uses TRBV7-2 with TRBJ2-5; D could derive from TRBD1 or TRBD2 (5 bases each). The CDR3 has 15 residues. Germline CDR1 is SGHTA and CDR2 is FQGNSA. In DNA form, the CDR3 reads TGTGCCAGCAGCTCCGGAGAACTCCTAGGGGAGACCAAGTACTTC. Protein: CASSSGELLGETKYF.

This clonotype has more than one count but fewer than ten. V and J are TRBV7-8 and TRBJ2-2; D perhaps matches TRBD2 (5 bases). The V end lost 6 bases, the J end lost 5 bases, and 10 bases lay between the germline ends. The CDR3 loop spans 13 amino acids. The germline gives CDR1 SGHVS, CDR2 FQNEAQ. CDR3 amino acids: CASRRAGTGELFF. In DNA, the CDR3 is TGTGCCAGCAGGAGGGCGGGTACCGGGGAGCTGTTTTTT.

This clonotype has at least ten counts. The rearrangement links TRBV6-5 to TRBJ1-1; unclear D gene. The CDR3 is 12 amino acids. Germline V gene lookup returns CDR1 MNHEY and CDR2 SVGAGI. V was cut by 0 bases and J by 11 bases, with 10 bases left in between. CDR3 coding DNA: TGTGCCAGCAGTTACTCGACCGGGTTTGCTTTCTTT. Residues: CASSYSTGFAFF.

At least ten counts were recorded for this clonotype. J is TRBJ2-5 and V is TRBV7-8; tentatively, D is TRBD2 (6 bases). Germline V gene lookup returns CDR1 SGHVS and CDR2 FQNEAQ. The V end lost 5 bases, the J end lost 4 bases, and 23 bases lay between the germline ends. The CDR3 length is 17 residues. CDR3 coding DNA: TGTGCCAGCAGCCTCTCAGGGCCGGGAGAAAAAGGAGAGACCCAGTACTTC. The encoded protein is CASSLSGPGEKGETQYF.

This clonotype was observed many times. The chain links TRBV7-9 to TRBJ1-1; D gene unclear. Trimming cost V 1 base and J 1 base, with 10 bases left between them. Germline values: CDR1 SEHNR, CDR2 FQNEAQ (reference sequence). The CDR3 runs 15 residues. This CDR3 reads CASSLVLQRNTEAFF. The CDR3 region has the DNA TGTGCCAGCAGCTTAGTTCTACAGAGGAACACTGAAGCTTTCTTT.

Many counts were recorded for this clonotype. The DNA of the CDR3 is TGTGCCAGCGACGGGGTGGGCAATCAGCCCCAGCATTTT. It is translated as CASDGVGNQPQHF. This chain connects TRBV6-1 to TRBJ1-5, with D unclear. The CDR3 is 13 residues long. V was cut by 8 bases and J by 2 bases, with 10 bases left in between. Germline V gene sequence: CDR1 MNHNS, CDR2 SASEGT.

The J gene is TRBJ1-2, the V gene TRBV7-6; 7 nucleotides match TRBD1. The CDR3 is made up of 14 amino acids. The germline gives CDR1 SGHVS, CDR2 FNYEAQ. Trimming took 0 bases from V and 6 from J; bases not matched to a gene: 4. For the CDR3, the DNA is TGTGCCAGCAGCTTAGCTGAGGGGGCGGATGGCTACACCTTC. Translation gives CASSLAEGADGYTF.

In this sample, this clonotype turned up many times. This chain connects TRBV19 to TRBJ1-2; D may be TRBD1 (6 bases). The CDR3 is 16 amino acids. The germline CDR1 and CDR2 sequences are LNHDA and SQIVND (reference sequence). Trimming took off 5 bases at V and 4 bases at J, with 20 bases between the two ends. CDR3 nucleotide sequence: TGTGCCAGTAGTCCTCTCGCGGACAGATTTACCTATGGCTACACCTTC. Protein sequence: CASSPLADRFTYGYTF.

This clonotype was recorded at least ten times. At one of its ends the junction is not consistent with the germline gene, which may arise from a read error. The rearrangement links TRBV11-2 to TRBJ2-5; the match to TRBD1 covers 9 bases. The CDR3 length is 16 residues. CDR1 and CDR2 (germline): SGHAT, FQNNGV. CDR3 sequence (DNA): TGTGCCAGCAGGCCAATCGGGACAGGGAACCACGAGACCCAGTACTTC. Its translation is CASRPIGTGNHETQYF.

This clonotype was seen at least ten times. The chain joins TRBV30 to TRBJ1-1; D might be TRBD1 (6 bases). The germline V and J ends were trimmed by 4 bases and 4 bases, with 13 bases remaining between them. The germline gives CDR1 GTSNPN, CDR2 SVGIG (reference sequence). The CDR3 is 13 amino acids. CDR3 DNA sequence: TGTGCCTGGACAGGGGCAGGGAGCACTGAAGCTTTCTTT. It codes for CAWTGAGSTEAFF.

The chain has TRBV7-8 and TRBJ1-3; 10 bases line up with TRBD1. This CDR3 has 17 amino acids. The V and J ends lost 7 bases and 2 bases, in that order; junction bases with no gene match: 11. CDR1 is SGHVS and CDR2 is FQNEAQ in the germline V gene. This chain's CDR3 is CASIPGQGSFAGNTIYF. The DNA for the CDR3 is TGTGCCAGCATCCCGGGACAGGGGTCCTTTGCTGGAAACACCATATATTTT.